This T cell receptor (beta chain) was sequenced during a study of CD8 T cells in ankylosing spondylitis. CDR1 and CDR2 from the germline V gene are LGHNA and YSLEER. V lost 1 base and J lost 0, with 10 bases in between. The CDR3 totals 17 residues. With regard to this clonotype: Its antigen is unknown.

General study findings and limits: Seemingly distinctive of ankylosing spondylitis blood was a TCR beta motif formed by eight highly homologous variants.

TCRdb reprocessed the 5' RACE reads with MiXCR, giving one entry per CDR3 protein. Here the sample spans roughly 250,000 distinct CDR3 sequences, roughly 8.6% being singletons. This chain joins TRBV4-3 and TRBJ1-6; D uncertain. The sequence was collected from a male donor with ankylosing spondylitis or in good health (not recorded which). The sample consisted of blood, either unsorted or a sorted T cell fraction (not recorded which). In DNA form, the CDR3 reads TGCGCCAGCAGCCAAGGTAGTCCGGGCTCCTATAATTCACCCCTCCACTTT. This sequence encodes CASSQGSPGSYNSPLHF.